This TCR beta chain stems from a study of beta chain features in type 1 diabetes. Study overall: In all, some 100 million sorted cells from all samples were analyzed.

Overall study results and limits: In all four CD4+ subsets, TCRB CDR3 length was significantly, moderately reduced in type 1 diabetes.

The CDR3 contains 13 residues. CDR1 and CDR2 (germline): SGHTA, FQGNSA. The V gene lost 5 bases and the J gene lost 0 bases, with 5 bases spanning the gap. Via the markers CD45RO/CCR7/CD25/CD127/CD95/CD27, stem cell-like memory, regulatory, central memory and naive CD4+ cells were sorted. Each sorted fraction was over 98% pure. The isolated RNA, all of it, was reverse transcribed, so expressed TCRB transcripts were what got sequenced. Clones were read by immunoSEQ multiplex PCR, and TCRdb kept only the in-frame ones, dropping some. The table records hundreds of thousands of clones, 10% to 15% of them present only once. Turning to this clone: The antigen remains undetermined. Other DNA sequences within the sample encode an identical CDR3.

The clonotype originates from a man younger than 35 with type 1 diabetes. This chain links TRBV7-2 with TRBJ1-5, with D unclear. Input material: naive CD4+ T cells from blood. The CDR3 sequence is CASSRSSNQPQHF. CDR3 coding DNA: TGTGCCAGCAGCCGTTCTAGCAATCAGCCCCAGCATTTT.